Reported below is one T cell receptor beta chain. Its target antigen remains unknown. One base away there is no much larger clone; base qualities are not given. Looking up the germline V gene yields CDR1 MDHEN and CDR2 SYDVKM. V gives up 4 bases and J gives up 1 base, and the segment between their germline ends measures 17 bases. The CDR3 has 17 amino acids, counting the end cysteine and phenylalanine. The retained sequence is limited to the CDR3, 51 bases, with the frame set at the first base. Receptor amplification or capture employed the immunoSEQ multiplex PCR assay. The clones in this table, taken by TCRdb from immuneACCESS, are in-frame only. Not every clone is retained; where verified, under half of the shortfall comes from an unresolved V gene, and the cause of the rest is unknown. The sample yields over 80,000 clones; about 96% were counted once. Clones ranked in the top ten supply more than 0.3% of the sample.

The sample originates from a study of technical replicates of blood from a few donors (dated by TCRdb to 2016 to 2017). The chain links TRBV28 with TRBJ1-5; TRBD1 is a possible D gene, resting on 5 matching bases. This TCR derives from a human donor in good health. The sequencing input was T cells isolated from PBMCs. CDR3 protein: CASSSRGQGRSNQPQHF. The DNA reads TGTGCCAGCAGTTCCCGCGGTCAGGGTCGAAGCAATCAGCCCCAGCATTTT.